A single sample gave rise to the 22 T cell receptor beta chains below, sequenced in a study of cytomegalovirus exposure and HLA in healthy donors. Clones were sequenced by immunoSEQ multiplex PCR, and TCRdb holds only the in-frame ones, with some missing. Of about 82,000 clones listed, roughly 94% are singletons. The sample was PBMCs. Source of these receptors: a woman younger than 35 in good health and CMV-seronegative.

The chain has TRBV19 and TRBJ2-7, with D perhaps TRBD1 (6 bases). V gave up 0 bases and J gave up 2 bases, with 8 bases separating them. Germline V gene sequence: CDR1 LNHDA, CDR2 SQIVND (reference sequence). The length of the CDR3 is 14 residues. CDR3 sequence (DNA): TGTGCCAGTAGTATAGATTGGACAGCCTACGAGCAGTACTTC. Translated: CASSIDWTAYEQYF.

The chain combines TRBV7-2 with TRBJ2-1; 8 bases agree with TRBD1. This CDR3 spans 16 amino acids. The germline CDR1 and CDR2 sequences are SGHTA and FQGNSA. V gave up 6 bases and J gave up 1 base; unmatched junction bases: 8. The CDR3 protein is CASRDLQGASYNEQFF. The DNA for the CDR3 is TGTGCCAGCAGAGATCTCCAGGGGGCTTCCTACAATGAGCAGTTCTTC.

The chain uses TRBV7-9 and TRBJ2-2; D gene ambiguous. Germline CDR1 SEHNR, CDR2 FQNEAQ (reference sequence). V was trimmed by 2 bases and J by 7 bases, leaving 11 bases between them. The CDR3 runs 14 residues. CDR3 nucleotide sequence: TGTGCCAGCAGCTTATTTATGAATAGCGGGGAGCTGTTTTTT. Amino acid sequence: CASSLFMNSGELFF. Looking up the rest from reference TRBV7-9 and TRBJ2-2 gives the full variable domain: DTGVSQNPRHKITKRGQNVTFRCDPISEHNRLYWYRQTLGQGPEFLTYFQNEAQLEKSRLLSDRFSAERPKGSFSTLEIQRTEQGDSAMYLCASSLFMNSGELFFGEGSRLTVL.

In nucleotides, the CDR3 is TGTGCCAGCAGCTTAGCCCTAGCGGGGGTAAACATTCAGTACTTC. Its protein product is CASSLALAGVNIQYF. The chain combines TRBV7-9 with TRBJ2-4; 10 bases align to TRBD2. The V segment lost 0 bases and the J segment 6 bases; nucleotides outside the gene matches: 2. There are 15 residues in the CDR3. The germline CDR1 and CDR2 sequences are SEHNR and FQNEAQ (reference sequence).

This clone was observed a single time. The chain joins TRBV6-1 to TRBJ1-1; 8 bases agree with TRBD1. This CDR3 region has 13 residues. V gave up 5 bases and J gave up 11 bases; unmatched junction bases: 10. Germline CDR1 MNHNS, CDR2 SASEGT. CDR3 sequence (DNA): TGTGCCAGCAGTTCCGACAGGGGTCCTACGGCTTTCTTT. This codes for CASSSDRGPTAFF.

V and J are TRBV20-1 and TRBJ2-1; D is uncertain. CDR1 and CDR2 (germline): DFQATT, SNEGSKA (reference sequence). The CDR3 totals 11 residues. Trimming cost V 5 bases and J 7 bases, with 9 bases left between them. CDR3 sequence (DNA): TGCAGTGCTCTGTCTAGAAATGAGCAGTTCTTC. Encoded protein: CSALSRNEQFF.

The rearrangement links TRBV4-1 to TRBJ2-7; 12 nucleotides align to TRBD2. Germline trimming cut 0 bases from V and 2 bases from J; bases unmatched to any gene: 8. Germline values: CDR1 MGHRA, CDR2 YSYEKL. This CDR3 spans 18 amino acids. The CDR3 is CASSQDATSGSRAYEQYF. As DNA, the CDR3 is TGCGCCAGCAGCCAAGACGCGACTAGCGGGAGTAGAGCCTACGAGCAGTACTTC.

V usage is TRBV18 and J usage is TRBJ2-6; TRBD1 agrees at 9 bases. CDR3 length: 17 residues. Germline V gives CDR1 KGHSH, CDR2 LQKENI. Trimming removed 6 bases from V and 1 base from J; junction bases left unmatched: 7. CDR3: CASSPGQGGSGANVLTF. CDR3 coding DNA: TGTGCCAGCTCCCCGGGACAGGGAGGTTCTGGGGCCAACGTCCTGACTTTC. The entire variable domain, with the rest obtained from reference TRBV18 and TRBJ2-6, is as follows: NAGVMQNPRHLVRRRGQEARLRCSPMKGHSHVYWYRQLPEEGLKFMVYLQKENIIDESGMPKERFSAEFPKEGPSILRIQQVVRGDSAAYFCASSPGQGGSGANVLTFGAGSRLTVL.

The chain joins TRBV6-5 to TRBJ2-2; the D gene is possibly TRBD2 (5 bases). Germline CDR1 is MNHEY and CDR2 is SVGAGI. The V end was cut by 0 bases, the J end by 6 bases, with 11 bases between. CDR3 length: 15 amino acids. CDR3 sequence reads: CASSYSLWRAGELFF. The DNA of the CDR3 is TGTGCCAGCAGTTACTCGCTGTGGCGGGCCGGGGAGCTGTTTTTT.

This chain links TRBV10-3 with TRBJ1-5, with 9 positions matching TRBD1. Unmatched junction bases numbered 6, after V lost 0 bases and J lost 6 bases. Germline lookup yields CDR1 ENHRY and CDR2 SYGVKD. The CDR3 extends over 16 amino acids. The CDR3 coding sequence is TGTGCCATCAGTGAGTCGTCGGGACAGGGCTTTCAGCCCCAGCATTTT. As protein: CAISESSGQGFQPQHF.

The chain couples TRBV7-9 to TRBJ2-4; perhaps TRBD2 as D (6 bases). Germline values: CDR1 SEHNR, CDR2 FQNEAQ (reference sequence). V dropped 5 bases and J dropped 5 bases, with 13 bases sitting between them. The CDR3 has 14 amino acids. This CDR3 is CASSPGGLQNIQYF. DNA for the CDR3: TGTGCCAGCAGCCCCGGGGGTCTCCAAAACATTCAGTACTTC.

The gene calls are TRBV4-3 and TRBJ2-1; 9 bases are shared with TRBD2. V lost 0 bases to trimming and J lost 6 bases; unmatched junction nucleotides: 6. The CDR3 extends over 16 amino acids. The germline V gene encodes CDR1 LGHNA and CDR2 YSLEER. The CDR3 is CASSQDPNSGGNEQFF. The CDR3 bases are TGCGCCAGCAGCCAAGATCCCAATAGCGGGGGCAATGAGCAGTTCTTC.

This clone was detected only once. This chain uses TRBV7-2 with TRBJ2-7; no reliable D call. The CDR3 runs 14 residues. Trimming took 3 bases from V and 3 from J, leaving 12 bases between them. CDR1 and CDR2 from the germline V gene are SGHTA and FQGNSA. The CDR3 reads CASSFLGRIYEQYF. The CDR3 nucleotides read TGTGCCAGCAGCTTTCTTGGTAGAATCTACGAGCAGTACTTC.

This CDR3 reads CASSPEAGWETQYF. The DNA for the CDR3 is TGCGCCAGCAGCCCGGAAGCGGGGTGGGAGACCCAGTACTTC. The V call is TRBV4-3, the J call TRBJ2-5; 7 nucleotides align to TRBD2. The J segment lost 5 bases and the V segment lost 4 bases, leaving 7 bases of the junction unmatched. The CDR3 is 14 residues long. In germline, CDR1 is LGHNA, CDR2 YSLEER.

This chain's CDR3 is CASRKGGVDTQYF. CDR3 bases: TGCGCCAGCAGGAAGGGAGGAGTTGATACGCAGTATTTT. The V and J genes are TRBV4-1 and TRBJ2-3, with D maybe TRBD2 (6 bases). The germline gives CDR1 MGHRA, CDR2 YSYEKL. The CDR3 is made up of 13 amino acids. The ends were cut back, 6 bases at V and 6 bases at J, with 13 bases in the middle.

This CDR3 reads CASSQSPGTGRNNEQFF. Here the CDR3 DNA reads TGCGCCAGCAGCCAAAGCCCCGGGACAGGGAGAAACAATGAGCAGTTCTTC. This chain joins TRBV4-3 and TRBJ2-1; 9 nucleotides line up with TRBD1. The CDR3 runs 17 residues. The V gene end was trimmed by 2 bases and the J gene end by 5 bases; junction bases not matched to a gene: 10. In germline, CDR1 is LGHNA, CDR2 YSLEER.

The V call is TRBV27, the J call TRBJ1-2; 7 bases line up with TRBD1. Trimming took 0 bases from V and 8 from J; bases not matched to a gene: 9. From germline, CDR1 is MNHEY and CDR2 SMNVEV (reference sequence). The length of the CDR3 is 15 residues. CDR3 DNA: TGTGCCAGCAGTTTATCGGACAGGCCAAGGAGGGGCTACACCTTC. It is translated as CASSLSDRPRRGYTF.

The V call is TRBV30, the J call TRBJ1-1, with unresolved D. Germline V lookup: CDR1 GTSNPN, CDR2 SVGIG (reference sequence). Trimming pared 4 bases from V and 0 bases from J, leaving 15 bases between. The CDR3 is 15 residues long. The CDR3 loop is CAWKVGGRVNTEAFF. The DNA for the CDR3 is TGTGCCTGGAAGGTTGGAGGGAGAGTGAACACTGAAGCTTTCTTT.

This chain uses TRBV7-8 with TRBJ2-7; D might be TRBD1 (5 bases). The CDR3 sequence is 13 residues long. Per the germline V gene, CDR1 is SGHVS and CDR2 is FQNEAQ. The V gene lost 5 bases and the J gene lost 2 bases, with 10 bases spanning the gap. CDR3 DNA sequence: TGTGCCAGCAGCCTACAGGAAACCTACGAGCAGTACTTC. Translated, it gives CASSLQETYEQYF.

This chain uses TRBV7-8 with TRBJ1-1; possible D gene TRBD1, 5 bases. Germline V gives CDR1 SGHVS, CDR2 FQNEAQ. V was trimmed by 2 bases and J by 5 bases, leaving 12 bases between them. This CDR3 comprises 14 residues. The DNA of the CDR3 is TGTGCCAGCAGCTTATTCAGGGTCGGGACTGAAGCTTTCTTT. Amino acids: CASSLFRVGTEAFF.

The V gene is TRBV9, the J gene TRBJ2-2, with D perhaps matching TRBD2 (5 bases). This CDR3 has 16 residues. The ends were cut back, 0 bases at V and 5 bases at J, with 14 bases in the middle. CDR1 SGDLS and CDR2 YYNGEE come from the germline V gene. Here the CDR3 DNA reads TGTGCCAGCAGCGTAGGAGGGCAGCTGGGGACCGGGGAGCTGTTTTTT. Protein: CASSVGGQLGTGELFF.

The chain joins TRBV5-5 to TRBJ1-3; 9 bases align to TRBD1. This CDR3 has 17 amino acids. CDR1 and CDR2 (germline): SGHKS, YYEKEE (reference sequence). V lost 2 bases, J lost 3 bases, and 9 bases stayed unmatched. The CDR3 coding sequence is TGTGCCAGCAGCTTATCACCCGGGACAGGGTTTGGAAACACCATATATTTT. Its protein is CASSLSPGTGFGNTIYF.